These 11 T cell receptor beta chains originate from one sample sequenced in a study of human CD8 memory T cell subsets (dated by TCRdb to about 2020). A Human TCR Profiling Kit was used to prepare UMI-labeled 5' RACE TCRbeta libraries. TCRdb reprocessed the public reads and reports one entry per CDR3 protein sequence, without DNA. This sample's table carries some 4,100 distinct CDR3 sequences. Around 29% of the sample goes to the ten largest clones. The sequencing input was CD8+ T cells from PBMCs. The receptor source for this set is a human donor in good health.

The V and J genes are TRBV7-7 and TRBJ2-7; TCRdb's D call, TRBD1, is unchecked because there is no DNA. This CDR3 has 15 amino acids. The germline V gene has CDR1 SSHAT and CDR2 FNYEAQ (reference sequence). The CDR3: CASSFGTGGTYEQYF.

According to its frequency, this clonotype is medium-sized (0.01 to 0.1%). V usage is TRBV28 and J usage is TRBJ2-5; absent DNA, TCRdb's TRBD1 call cannot be checked. Germline V gives CDR1 MDHEN, CDR2 SYDVKM. CDR3 length equals 15 residues. The CDR3 sequence: CASSFHGTGKKTQYF.

The V call is TRBV13, the J call TRBJ2-2; the TRBD2 assignment by TCRdb is unverifiable without DNA. Germline-derived CDR1 and CDR2 are PRHDT and FYEKMQ (reference sequence). The CDR3 loop spans 14 amino acids. Here the CDR3 reads CASSLAGASGELFF.

This sequence joins TRBV20-1 and TRBJ1-5; TCRdb's D call, TRBD1, is unchecked because there is no DNA. The CDR3 is 17 residues long. Germline-derived CDR1 and CDR2 are DFQATT and SNEGSKA (reference sequence). The CDR3 loop reads CSARDLLGTGDHQPQHF.

This rearrangement joins TRBV19 to TRBJ1-5. This CDR3 spans 16 amino acids. In germline, CDR1 is LNHDA, CDR2 SQIVND (reference sequence). The CDR3 sequence: CASTTERENSNQPQHF.

The rearrangement links TRBV20-1 to TRBJ1-1. The CDR3 length is 12 residues. Germline V gives CDR1 DFQATT, CDR2 SNEGSKA (reference sequence). The CDR3: CSGGGQTTEAFF.

The chain couples TRBV6-1 to TRBJ2-7; the D gene TCRdb calls, TRBD1, cannot be checked with no DNA. Germline CDR1 and CDR2: MNHNS and SASEGT. This CDR3 comprises 15 residues. The CDR3: CASTPGEASSYEQYF.

According to its frequency, this clonotype is medium-sized. The V call is TRBV20-1, the J call TRBJ1-5. The CDR3 sequence is 15 residues long. CDR1 and CDR2 from the germline V gene are DFQATT and SNEGSKA (reference sequence). CDR3 loop: CSARPDSGGNQPQHF.

This rearrangement joins TRBV10-3 to TRBJ1-1; with no DNA, the TCRdb D assignment of TRBD1 cannot be verified. The V gene's germline CDR1 is ENHRY and CDR2 SYGVKD. The CDR3 has 14 residues. CDR3 sequence reads: CAISEGSGGPEAFF.

The gene calls are TRBV27 and TRBJ2-1; there is no DNA to check the TCRdb D call of TRBD2. Germline CDR1 MNHEY, CDR2 SMNVEV (reference sequence). CDR3 length: 15 residues. This CDR3 is CASSFRSSSYNEQFF.

The V and J genes are TRBV20-1 and TRBJ1-2. The CDR3 totals 14 residues. In germline, CDR1 is DFQATT, CDR2 SNEGSKA (reference sequence). The CDR3 is CSAREPESNYGYTF.